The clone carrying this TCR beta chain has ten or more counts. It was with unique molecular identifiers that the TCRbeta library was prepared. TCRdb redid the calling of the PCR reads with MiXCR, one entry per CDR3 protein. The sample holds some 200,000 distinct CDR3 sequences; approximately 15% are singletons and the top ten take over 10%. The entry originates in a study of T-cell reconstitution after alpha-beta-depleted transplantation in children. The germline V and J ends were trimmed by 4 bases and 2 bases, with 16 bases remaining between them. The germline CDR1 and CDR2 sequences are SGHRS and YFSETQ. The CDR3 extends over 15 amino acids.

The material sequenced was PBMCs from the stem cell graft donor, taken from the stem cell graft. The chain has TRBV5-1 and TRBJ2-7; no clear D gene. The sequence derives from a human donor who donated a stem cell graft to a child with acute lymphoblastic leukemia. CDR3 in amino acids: CASSRSRDGAYEQYF. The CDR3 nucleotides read TGCGCCAGCAGCCGCTCGAGAGACGGTGCCTACGAGCAGTACTTC.